Presented here are 11 T cell receptor beta chains from one specimen sequenced in a study of T-cell memory formation after mild COVID-19. TCRdb processed the 5' RACE reads anew with MiXCR; each CDR3 protein has one entry. The sample yields under 200,000 distinct CDR3 sequences, about 9.9% seen once. The sequencing sample was made of PBMCs or a T cell subset sorted from them (not recorded which). Every receptor here comes from a man aged 18-30 years who had mild COVID-19 (a few samples of this study predate the infection). Cell type and time point are not known.

This clonotype was observed a handful of times. This chain joins TRBV20-1 and TRBJ1-5; D unclear. There are 14 residues in the CDR3. With 6 bases removed from V and 0 bases from J, the gap between germline ends came to 12 bases. From germline, CDR1 is DFQATT and CDR2 SNEGSKA (reference sequence). The CDR3 region has the DNA TGCAGTGCGCCCTCCTCTACTAGCAATCAGCCCCAGCATTTT. This translates into CSAPSSTSNQPQHF.

This clonotype was detected ten times or more. The chain uses TRBV10-3 and TRBJ1-5; D remains ambiguous. The V end lost 10 bases, the J end lost 3 bases, and 13 bases lay between the germline ends. Germline V CDR1 and CDR2: ENHRY, SYGVKD. The CDR3 is 13 residues long. Here the CDR3 reads CATQSLANQPQHF. CDR3 in DNA: TGTGCCACACAGTCCTTGGCCAATCAGCCCCAGCATTTT.

The chain recombines TRBV7-2 with TRBJ1-5; D is unclear. The CDR3 is 12 amino acids. Trimming shortened V by 1 base and J by 10 bases, and 8 bases separated the two germline ends. The germline CDR1 and CDR2 sequences are SGHTA and FQGNSA. The CDR3 loop is CASSLDGNPQHF. The CDR3 DNA reads TGTGCCAGCAGCTTAGATGGGAATCCCCAGCATTTT.

The chain carries TRBV10-3 and TRBJ2-7; D is undetermined. The CDR3 contains 15 residues. V gave up 4 bases and J gave up 7 bases, with 20 bases separating them. Per the germline V gene, CDR1 is ENHRY and CDR2 is SYGVKD. CDR3 protein: CAISVSPVSPDEQYF. CDR3 coding DNA: TGTGCCATCAGTGTAAGTCCCGTCTCACCTGATGAGCAGTACTTC.

This clonotype occurred many times. This rearrangement joins TRBV20-1 to TRBJ2-3; 10 nucleotides match TRBD2. The CDR3 contains 17 residues. Germline V CDR1 and CDR2: DFQATT, SNEGSKA (reference sequence). The junction had 12 bases not matched to a gene; V was cut back by 3 bases and J by 3 bases. The CDR3 sequence: CSASGLIASGGTDTQYF. The CDR3 region has the DNA TGCAGTGCTAGCGGACTTATAGCTAGCGGGGGTACAGATACGCAGTATTTT.

The chain is built from TRBV12-3 or TRBV12-4 and TRBJ1-2; D remains unclear. The germline V and J ends were trimmed by 3 bases and 13 bases, with 15 bases remaining between them. This CDR3 is 12 amino acids long. For the CDR3, the DNA is TGTGCCAGCAGTTTCGGTCCAGAGGTCGGCACCTTC. Its translation: CASSFGPEVGTF.

The chain uses TRBV25-1 and TRBJ1-5; unclear D gene. The V gene's germline CDR1 is MGHDK and CDR2 SYGVNS. Trimming left V 7 bases short and J 7 bases short, with 17 bases between. The CDR3 length is 14 residues. CDR3 sequence: CASTNDIPGQPQHF. The CDR3 nucleotides read TGTGCCAGCACCAATGACATTCCTGGCCAGCCCCAGCATTTT.

V is TRBV7-2 and J is TRBJ2-1, with 10 bases that match TRBD2. The germline gives CDR1 SGHTA, CDR2 FQGNSA. CDR3 length: 14 residues. V was clipped by 2 bases and J by 10 bases; unmatched bases: 5. The DNA for the CDR3 is TGTGCCAGCAGCTTACAGCGGGGGGGCGGGGAGCAGTTCTTC. It encodes CASSLQRGGGEQFF.

In nucleotides, the CDR3 is TGTGCCAGCGGGTTGACAGGGCGGACTGAAGCTTTCTTT. Its translation: CASGLTGRTEAFF. This chain joins TRBV2 and TRBJ1-1; 7 nucleotides align to TRBD1. J was trimmed by 5 bases and V by 8 bases; bases with no gene match: 8. In germline, CDR1 is SNHLY, CDR2 FYNNEI. The CDR3 has 13 amino acids.

This chain links TRBV18 with TRBJ2-5; D gene uncertain. The V and J ends lost 0 bases and 5 bases respectively, with 10 bases between them. Germline V gene lookup returns CDR1 KGHSH and CDR2 LQKENI. The CDR3 has 14 amino acids. The CDR3 region has the DNA TGTGCCAGCTCACCACCTTCCCACCGGGAGACCCAGTACTTC. This codes for CASSPPSHRETQYF.

The chain couples TRBV7-2 to TRBJ2-5; possible D gene TRBD1, 6 bases. CDR1 and CDR2 (germline): SGHTA, FQGNSA. The CDR3 spans 12 residues. The V gene lost 2 bases and the J gene lost 6 bases, with 7 bases spanning the gap. The CDR3 loop is CASSLQGKTQYF. The CDR3 region has the DNA TGTGCCAGCAGCTTACAGGGGAAGACCCAGTACTTC.